These 9 T cell receptor beta chains came from one sample sequenced in a study of cytomegalovirus exposure and HLA in healthy donors. PCR employed 60 Vbeta and 13 Jbeta primers. The method was immunoSEQ multiplex PCR; TCRdb's version includes in-frame clones alone and lacks a portion of them. The table shows under 150,000 clones, with about 74% occurring only once. Source material: PBMCs. These receptors all come from a man aged 30 to 45 in good health and CMV-seronegative.

The chain carries TRBV7-9 and TRBJ2-3; the match to TRBD2 covers 7 bases. Per germline, CDR1 SEHNR and CDR2 FQNEAQ (reference sequence). This CDR3 region has 17 residues. J lost 2 bases, V lost 2 bases, and 10 bases had no gene match. CDR3 coding DNA: TGTGCCAGCAGCTTAAGTCCTCGAGCGGGGTTCACAGATACGCAGTATTTT. It specifies CASSLSPRAGFTDTQYF.

This clone was seen once. V gene TRBV11-2 combines with J gene TRBJ1-5; D unclear. Germline CDR1 SGHAT, CDR2 FQNNGV. The length of the CDR3 is 15 residues. V was trimmed by 0 bases and J by 7 bases, leaving 13 bases between them. CDR3: CASSLDGFRGQPQHF. The CDR3 nucleotides are TGTGCCAGCAGCTTAGACGGATTTCGAGGACAGCCCCAGCATTTT.

The chain joins TRBV23-1 to TRBJ2-7, with D maybe TRBD1 (6 bases). TRBV23-1 is recorded as an ORF, its role being uncertain. Trimming took off 0 bases at V and 3 bases at J, with 18 bases between the two ends. The CDR3 is 17 residues long. The CDR3 bases are TGCGCCAGCAGTCAATCATACAGGGCCCGCCCTTACTACGAGCAGTACTTC. Encoded protein: CASSQSYRARPYYEQYF.

The chain employs TRBV21-1 and TRBJ2-3; TRBD2, the D gene given by the table, was not confirmed from the DNA. TRBV21-1 is assigned pseudogene status. This CDR3 is 18 amino acids long. For the CDR3, the DNA is TGTGCCAGCAGCGCGCTGCTCGAACTAGCGGATGTCACAGATACGCAGTATTTT. Residues: CASSALLELADVTDTQYF.

This clone showed up just a few times. V and J are TRBV27 and TRBJ2-2; tentatively, D is TRBD1 (6 bases). CDR1 is MNHEY and CDR2 is SMNVEV in the germline V gene (reference sequence). This CDR3 contains 19 residues. V lost 5 bases and J lost 2, with 24 bases in between. This CDR3 is CASSPDQGMRQINTGELFF. The DNA of the CDR3 is TGTGCCAGCAGTCCAGATCAGGGGATGCGGCAAATTAACACCGGGGAGCTGTTTTTT.

J is TRBJ1-2 and V is TRBV6-5; D may be TRBD1 (6 bases). The CDR3 covers 13 residues. With 6 bases removed from V and 2 bases from J, the gap between germline ends came to 10 bases. In germline, CDR1 is MNHEY, CDR2 SVGAGI. CDR3 loop: CASRHTGNYGYTF. CDR3 DNA: TGTGCCAGCAGACATACAGGGAACTATGGCTACACCTTC.

V and J are TRBV6-1 and TRBJ1-1, with 7 bases that match TRBD1. The V and J ends lost 4 bases and 3 bases, in that order; junction bases with no gene match: 14. The CDR3 sequence is 17 residues long. The germline V gene has CDR1 MNHNS and CDR2 SASEGT. The CDR3 loop is CASSVGAGGLGDTEAFF. The CDR3 coding sequence is TGTGCCAGCAGTGTTGGGGCAGGGGGTTTGGGAGACACTGAAGCTTTCTTT.

This clone has a single count. The chain joins TRBV28 to TRBJ2-2; TRBD1 agrees at 9 bases. The J segment lost 3 bases and the V segment lost 5 bases, leaving 7 bases of the junction unmatched. The CDR3 extends over 16 amino acids. CDR1 and CDR2 from the germline V gene are MDHEN and SYDVKM. CDR3 loop: CASSLHGTGYTGELFF. In nucleotides, the CDR3 is TGTGCCAGCAGTCTCCATGGGACAGGGTACACCGGGGAGCTGTTTTTT.

The gene calls are TRBV7-9 and TRBJ2-1; TRBD1 aligns across 9 bases. Germline V gene sequence: CDR1 SEHNR, CDR2 FQNEAQ (reference sequence). V dropped 3 bases and J dropped 1; count of bases not matched to a gene: 1. The CDR3 has 15 residues. CDR3 nucleotides: TGTGCCAGCAGCTTGGGGACAGGGTCCTACAATGAGCAGTTCTTC. Translating gives CASSLGTGSYNEQFF.